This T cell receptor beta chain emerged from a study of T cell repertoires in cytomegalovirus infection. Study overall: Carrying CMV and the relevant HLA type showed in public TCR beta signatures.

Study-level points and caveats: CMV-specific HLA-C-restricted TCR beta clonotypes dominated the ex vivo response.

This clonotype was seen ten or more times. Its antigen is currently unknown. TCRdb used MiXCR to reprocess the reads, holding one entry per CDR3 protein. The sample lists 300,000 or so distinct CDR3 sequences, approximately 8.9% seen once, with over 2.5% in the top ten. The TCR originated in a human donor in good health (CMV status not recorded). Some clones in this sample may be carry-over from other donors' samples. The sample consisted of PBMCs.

The CDR3 sequence: CALAVNEQFF. The CDR3 DNA reads as TGTGCGTTAGCTGTTAATGAGCAGTTCTTC. The V and J genes are TRBV2 and TRBJ2-1; D gene unclear. Per germline, CDR1 SNHLY and CDR2 FYNNEI. The CDR3 covers 10 residues.